The 16 T cell receptor beta chains below all came from one sample that was sequenced in a study of identifying expanded T cells in peripheral blood. Sequencing used immunoSEQ multiplex PCR; TCRdb keeps in-frame clones, though not all of them. This table has over 90,000 clones, 88% appearing once. The sequenced sample was blood. The source is a person aged 18-70 years in good health.

DNA for the CDR3: TGTGCCAGCAGCTTCTGGACAGGGGGCACCTACGAGCAGTACTTC. As protein: CASSFWTGGTYEQYF. The rearrangement uses TRBV7-2 and TRBJ2-7; 11 nucleotides align to TRBD1. The CDR3 is made up of 15 amino acids. V shed 3 bases and J 2 bases; nucleotides not matched to a gene: 3. Germline assignment: CDR1 SGHTA and CDR2 FQGNSA.

V usage is TRBV4-1 and J usage is TRBJ2-7; D is unresolved. The CDR3 length is 13 residues. V lost 1 base and J lost 7, with 11 bases in between. Germline assignment: CDR1 MGHRA and CDR2 YSYEKL. The CDR3 protein is CASSQATSDEQYF. CDR3 nucleotide sequence: TGCGCCAGCAGCCAAGCAACTTCGGATGAGCAGTACTTC.

This clone was counted a single time. The gene calls are TRBV29-1 and TRBJ1-2; no clear D. The CDR3 extends over 12 amino acids. V was trimmed by 4 bases and J by 4 bases, leaving 10 bases between them. CDR1 SQVTM and CDR2 ANQGSEA come from the germline V gene. CDR3 nucleotides: TGCAGCGTTGGTGGGGTTAGCTATGGCTACACCTTC. As protein: CSVGGVSYGYTF.

This chain uses TRBV2 with TRBJ1-1; D uncertain. Per the germline V gene, CDR1 is SNHLY and CDR2 is FYNNEI. CDR3 length equals 13 residues. Deletions cut 5 bases from V and 3 bases from J, with 10 bases between. The CDR3 bases are TGTGCCAGCAGTAGAGGGCTGGACACTGAAGCTTTCTTT. This gives the protein CASSRGLDTEAFF.

The rearrangement joins TRBV21-1 to TRBJ2-5; the listed D gene, TRBD1, was not tested against the DNA. TRBV21-1 is classified as a pseudogene. The CDR3 runs 13 residues. In nucleotides, the CDR3 is TGTGCCAGCACAGGGGCCTATTGGGGGACCCAGTACTTC. Protein product: CASTGAYWGTQYF.

V gene TRBV7-9 combines with J gene TRBJ2-2; D gene unclear. In germline, CDR1 is SEHNR, CDR2 FQNEAQ (reference sequence). V was clipped by 5 bases and J by 4 bases, with 17 bases between them. The CDR3 has 16 residues. The CDR3, as DNA: TGTGCCAGCAGCCCTATCGTGTTGTTGGGCACCGGGGAGCTGTTTTTT. Protein: CASSPIVLLGTGELFF.

The J gene is TRBJ2-4, the V gene TRBV7-9; D perhaps matches TRBD2 (6 bases). CDR1 and CDR2 (germline): SEHNR, FQNEAQ (reference sequence). Trimming took 3 bases from V and 0 from J, leaving 6 bases between them. The CDR3 extends over 14 amino acids. CDR3 nucleotides: TGTGCCAGCAGCTTGGGGGGAGCCAAAAACATTCAGTACTTC. It is translated as CASSLGGAKNIQYF.

The chain couples TRBV5-6 to TRBJ2-3; no clear D. Trimming left V 2 bases short and J 2 bases short, with 3 bases between. This CDR3 contains 12 residues. Germline CDR1 reads SGHDT; CDR2 reads YYEEEE. CDR3 amino acids: CASSLITDTQYF. CDR3 DNA sequence: TGTGCCAGCAGCTTAATCACAGATACGCAGTATTTT.

The CDR3 protein is CASSIRGSYQETQYF. The CDR3 DNA sequence: TGTGCCAGTAGTATCCGGGGATCGTACCAAGAGACCCAGTACTTC. The chain employs TRBV19 and TRBJ2-5; a weak D match, TRBD2 (5 bases). The germline V gene encodes CDR1 LNHDA and CDR2 SQIVND (reference sequence). The CDR3 contains 15 residues. V lost 3 bases, J lost 0 bases, and 11 bases lay in between.

The chain is built from TRBV2 and TRBJ2-2; no reliable D call. Deletions cut 2 bases from V and 3 bases from J, with 4 bases between. Per the germline V gene, CDR1 is SNHLY and CDR2 is FYNNEI. There are 13 residues in the CDR3. The CDR3 loop is CASSEWHTGELFF. CDR3 in DNA: TGTGCCAGCAGTGAATGGCACACCGGGGAGCTGTTTTTT.

The CDR3 DNA is TGTGCCAGCAGCGCTACAGGGAGGACTGAAGCTTTCTTT. It is translated as CASSATGRTEAFF. The gene calls are TRBV9 and TRBJ1-1, with TRBD1 as a possible D gene (6 bases). The CDR3 length is 13 residues. Germline CDR1 and CDR2: SGDLS and YYNGEE. Trimming stripped 3 bases from V and 5 bases from J, with 11 bases between.

The genes are TRBV25-1 and TRBJ1-1; 11 nucleotides match TRBD1. The CDR3 loop spans 15 amino acids. From germline, CDR1 is MGHDK and CDR2 SYGVNS. J gave up 1 base and V 4 bases, and 2 bases lay outside the gene matches. CDR3 DNA: TGTGCCAGCAGTGCCGGGACAGGGGGGAACACTGAAGCTTTCTTT. As protein: CASSAGTGGNTEAFF.

The chain uses TRBV5-6 and TRBJ2-1; D unclear. Germline CDR1 SGHDT, CDR2 YYEEEE. V gave up 4 bases and J gave up 4 bases, with 6 bases separating them. The length of the CDR3 is 12 residues. As DNA, the CDR3 is TGTGCCAGCAGCCACCCATACAATGAGCAGTTCTTC. Translated: CASSHPYNEQFF.

The chain employs TRBV7-8 and TRBJ2-7, with D maybe TRBD1 (6 bases). This CDR3 region has 15 residues. Germline V gives CDR1 SGHVS, CDR2 FQNEAQ. V gave up 5 bases and J gave up 0 bases, with 14 bases separating them. The DNA of the CDR3 is TGTGCCAGCAGCCCCGGGACATCGCCCTCCTACGAGCAGTACTTC. The encoded protein is CASSPGTSPSYEQYF.

This chain uses TRBV19 with TRBJ1-6, with unresolved D. The CDR3 totals 13 residues. In germline, CDR1 is LNHDA, CDR2 SQIVND (reference sequence). V was cut by 2 bases and J by 7 bases, with 6 bases left in between. The CDR3 sequence is CASSIQANSPLHF. CDR3 nucleotide sequence: TGTGCCAGTAGTATACAGGCGAATTCACCCCTCCACTTT.

This clone was detected only once. The chain carries TRBV18 and TRBJ2-5; the D gene could be TRBD1 or TRBD2 (5 bases each). Trimming took 5 bases from V and 3 from J, leaving 19 bases between them. Germline V gene sequence: CDR1 KGHSH, CDR2 LQKENI. The CDR3 consists of 16 residues. The CDR3 DNA reads TGTGCCAGCTCATCAACCAGCGCAGGGACGGAAGAGACCCAGTACTTC. Protein product: CASSSTSAGTEETQYF.